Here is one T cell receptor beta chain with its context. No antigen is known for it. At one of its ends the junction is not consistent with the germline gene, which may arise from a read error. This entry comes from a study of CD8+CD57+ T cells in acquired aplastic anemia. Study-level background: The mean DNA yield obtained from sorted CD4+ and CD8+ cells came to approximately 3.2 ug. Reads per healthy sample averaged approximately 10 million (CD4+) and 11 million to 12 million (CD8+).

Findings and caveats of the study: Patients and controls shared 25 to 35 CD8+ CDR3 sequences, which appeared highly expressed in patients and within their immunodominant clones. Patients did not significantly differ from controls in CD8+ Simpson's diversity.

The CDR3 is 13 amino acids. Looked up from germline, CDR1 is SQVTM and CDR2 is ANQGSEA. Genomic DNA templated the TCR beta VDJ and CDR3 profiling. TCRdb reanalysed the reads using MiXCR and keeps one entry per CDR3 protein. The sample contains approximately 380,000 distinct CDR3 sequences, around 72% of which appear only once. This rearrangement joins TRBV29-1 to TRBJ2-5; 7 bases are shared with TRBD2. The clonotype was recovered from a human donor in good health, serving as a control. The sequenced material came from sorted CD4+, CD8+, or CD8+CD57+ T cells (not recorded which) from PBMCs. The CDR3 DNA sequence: TGCAGCGCCGAGGGAGGGAGGGGAGAGACCCAGCACTTC. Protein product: CSAEGGRGETQHF. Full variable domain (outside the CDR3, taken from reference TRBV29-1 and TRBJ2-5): SAVISQKPSRDICQRGTSLTIQCQVDSQVTMMFWYRQQPGQSLTLIATANQGSEATYESGFVIDKFPISRPNLTFSTLTVSNMSPEDSSIYLCSAEGGRGETQHFGPGTRLLVL.